A single sample is the source of the 19 T cell receptor beta chains below, sequenced in a study of cytomegalovirus exposure and HLA in healthy donors (TCRdb year 2017). Receptor libraries were prepared by the immunoSEQ multiplex PCR assay. For the multiplex PCR, a mixture combining 60 forward primers for TCR Vbeta segments and 13 reverse primers for TCR Jbeta segments was used. TCRdb obtained this table from immuneACCESS and retained in-frame rearrangements with V and J assigned. These tables miss some clones; where compared with another copy, unresolved V genes account for less than half of the shortfall, and the remainder is unexplained. The sample includes roughly 120,000 clones, with more than 70% observed a single time. In total, the top ten clones hold around 0.24% of the sample. What was sequenced was PBMCs. Every receptor here comes from a man aged 45-60 years in good health and CMV-seronegative.

The chain combines TRBV7-9 with TRBJ2-3; 7 bases are shared with TRBD1. The V gene end was trimmed by 5 bases and the J gene end by 2 bases; junction bases not matched to a gene: 10. Germline loops: CDR1 SEHNR, CDR2 FQNEAQ (reference sequence). There are 16 residues in the CDR3. Here the CDR3 reads CASSRYLGQYTDTQYF. The CDR3 bases are TGTGCCAGCAGCCGCTATTTGGGACAGTACACAGATACGCAGTATTTT.

The chain is built from TRBV5-6 and TRBJ2-7; 9 nucleotides line up with TRBD2. CDR1 is SGHDT, CDR2 YYEEEE, per germline. The CDR3 is 15 amino acids. V gave up 0 bases and J gave up 0 bases; unmatched junction bases: 1. The CDR3 DNA reads as TGTGCCAGCAGCTTGGGAGCGGGGGGCTCCTACGAGCAGTACTTC. Residues: CASSLGAGGSYEQYF.

The V gene is TRBV4-3, the J gene TRBJ2-3; 13 bases map to TRBD2. CDR3 size: 16 residues. The V and J ends lost 3 bases and 4 bases, in that order; junction bases with no gene match: 4. CDR1 is LGHNA, CDR2 YSLEER, per germline. The CDR3 DNA reads TGCGCCAGCAGCCATACACTAGCGGGGGGGTCAGATACGCAGTATTTT. Protein product: CASSHTLAGGSDTQYF.

V is TRBV28 and J is TRBJ2-1; 8 bases match TRBD1. CDR3 length: 15 residues. Unmatched junction bases numbered 8, after V lost 5 bases and J lost 5 bases. CDR1 and CDR2 from the germline V gene are MDHEN and SYDVKM. The CDR3 region is CASSPQQGQDNEQFF. CDR3 bases: TGTGCCAGCAGTCCTCAACAGGGACAGGACAATGAGCAGTTCTTC.

The chain recombines TRBV6-4 with TRBJ2-3; TRBD1 aligns across 9 bases. The CDR3 is 15 amino acids. V lost 6 bases, J lost 3 bases, and 7 bases stayed unmatched. Germline CDR1 and CDR2: MRHNA and SNTAGT. The CDR3 region is CASRLRDRVTDTQYF. The CDR3 DNA sequence: TGTGCCAGCAGGCTCCGGGACAGGGTTACAGATACGCAGTATTTT.

The chain has TRBV4-3 and TRBJ1-4; TRBD1 might be the D (5 bases). The V gene's germline CDR1 is LGHNA and CDR2 YSLEER. CDR3 length equals 17 residues. The germline V and J ends were trimmed by 0 bases and 6 bases, with 17 bases remaining between them. Written as DNA, the CDR3 is TGCGCCAGCAGCCAAGAATTTTCCGGGGGTTATGATGAAAAACTGTTTTTT. Its translation is CASSQEFSGGYDEKLFF.

CDR3 in amino acids: CASSLLRTGTDTQYF. CDR3 sequence (DNA): TGTGCCAGCAGCTTATTGAGGACAGGCACAGATACGCAGTATTTT. The rearrangement joins TRBV5-6 to TRBJ2-3, with a tentative D call TRBD1 (6 bases). This CDR3 is 15 amino acids long. With 2 bases removed from V and 1 base from J, the gap between germline ends came to 11 bases. Germline-derived CDR1 and CDR2 are SGHDT and YYEEEE. Based on the CDR3 plus reference TRBV5-6 and TRBJ2-3, the full variable domain is DAGVTQSPTHLIKTRGQQVTLRCSPKSGHDTVSWYQQALGQGPQFIFQYYEEEERQRGNFPDRFSGHQFPNYSSELNVNALLLGDSALYLCASSLLRTGTDTQYFGPGTRLTVL.

The rearrangement joins TRBV7-9 to TRBJ1-6; D gene uncertain. Per germline, CDR1 SEHNR and CDR2 FQNEAQ (reference sequence). The CDR3 is made up of 15 amino acids. V was shortened by 0 bases and J by 10 bases, with 13 bases between the two germline ends. CDR3 in DNA: TGTGCCAGCAGCTTAGCCGGGGTGGTAGGGTCACCCCTCCACTTT. Amino acid sequence: CASSLAGVVGSPLHF.

This rearrangement joins TRBV18 to TRBJ2-7, with D maybe TRBD2 (5 bases). The CDR3 spans 13 residues. The V gene lost 2 bases and the J gene lost 7 bases, with 12 bases spanning the gap. Germline CDR1 and CDR2: KGHSH and LQKENI. CDR3 sequence: CASSPEGIGEQYF. The CDR3 DNA follows: TGTGCCAGCTCACCAGAGGGTATAGGGGAGCAGTACTTC.

This clone has only a few counts. The rearrangement joins TRBV4-3 to TRBJ1-6; D uncertain. Germline values: CDR1 LGHNA, CDR2 YSLEER. The CDR3 length is 13 residues. V was clipped by 0 bases and J by 8 bases, with 5 bases between them. The CDR3 sequence: CASSQDIHSPLHF. Here the CDR3 DNA reads TGCGCCAGCAGCCAAGACATCCATTCACCCCTCCACTTT.

The chain employs TRBV7-9 and TRBJ1-1; 7 bases match TRBD1. The V and J ends lost 2 bases and 0 bases, in that order; junction bases with no gene match: 3. Per germline, CDR1 SEHNR and CDR2 FQNEAQ (reference sequence). The CDR3 consists of 15 residues. CDR3 sequence: CASSLRDRLNTEAFF. The CDR3, as DNA: TGTGCCAGCAGCTTACGGGACAGATTGAACACTGAAGCTTTCTTT.

The chain combines TRBV5-6 with TRBJ2-3; 7 nucleotides align to TRBD2. Germline trimming cut 0 bases from V and 3 bases from J; bases unmatched to any gene: 4. The CDR3 sequence is 15 residues long. Germline V gene lookup returns CDR1 SGHDT and CDR2 YYEEEE. The CDR3 region is CASSLAGRRTDTQYF. The CDR3 DNA follows: TGTGCCAGCAGCTTGGCCGGGAGGCGAACAGATACGCAGTATTTT.

V is TRBV7-6 and J is TRBJ2-3; D may be TRBD2 (5 bases). Between the trimmed V and J ends, which lost 2 bases and 3 bases, there was a span of 18 bases. This CDR3 has 17 amino acids. Germline loops: CDR1 SGHVS, CDR2 FNYEAQ. CDR3 sequence (DNA): TGTGCCAGCAGCTTATCTGGTGGAGGCACAACTACAGATACGCAGTATTTT. Protein product: CASSLSGGGTTTDTQYF.

CDR3 DNA: TGTGCCAGCAGCCCCAGGGACAGGGTCAACGAGCAGTACTTC. The encoded protein is CASSPRDRVNEQYF. This chain joins TRBV9 and TRBJ2-7, with TRBD1 matching 9 bases. The CDR3 length is 14 residues. J was trimmed by 5 bases and V by 4 bases; bases with no gene match: 7. Per germline, CDR1 SGDLS and CDR2 YYNGEE.

The chain combines TRBV5-1 with TRBJ2-3; D unresolved. Trimming left V 0 bases short and J 5 bases short, with 10 bases between. The CDR3 contains 14 residues. Germline V gives CDR1 SGHRS, CDR2 YFSETQ. The CDR3 nucleotides are TGCGCCAGCAGCTTGGGACATAAGGTAGATACGCAGTATTTT. Translating gives CASSLGHKVDTQYF. The full variable domain, rest sourced from reference TRBV5-1 and TRBJ2-3, is KAGVTQTPRYLIKTRGQQVTLSCSPISGHRSVSWYQQTPGQGLQFLFEYFSETQRNKGNFPGRFSGRQFSNSRSEMNVSTLELGDSALYLCASSLGHKVDTQYFGPGTRLTVL.

The rearrangement uses TRBV28 and TRBJ1-5; 7 nucleotides align to TRBD1. Trimming cost V 7 bases and J 3 bases; bases outside gene matches: 3. Per the germline V gene, CDR1 is MDHEN and CDR2 is SYDVKM. CDR3 size: 13 residues. This chain's CDR3 is CASIDRVNQPQHF. The CDR3, as DNA: TGTGCCAGCATCGACAGGGTCAATCAGCCCCAGCATTTT.

This clone was counted a few times. J is TRBJ2-5 and V is TRBV27, with a possible D match to TRBD1 (6 bases). Trimming shortened V by 5 bases and J by 2 bases, and 12 bases separated the two germline ends. Germline V gene data show CDR1 as MNHEY and CDR2 as SMNVEV (reference sequence). The CDR3 is 14 amino acids. The CDR3 sequence: CASSQGQIQETQYF. CDR3 nucleotide sequence: TGTGCCAGCAGTCAAGGACAGATACAAGAGACCCAGTACTTC.

J is TRBJ2-5 and V is TRBV5-8; D remains ambiguous. This CDR3 is built from 11 residues. Trimming removed 2 bases at V and 11 bases at J, with 10 bases between. Germline CDR1 is SGHTS and CDR2 is YDEGEE. The CDR3 region is CASSFLSRQYF. The CDR3 DNA follows: TGTGCCAGCAGCTTCCTTTCGCGGCAGTACTTC.

The V gene is TRBV15, the J gene TRBJ1-5, with D unresolved. Trimming stripped 1 base from V and 0 bases from J, with 10 bases between. This CDR3 spans 16 amino acids. Per the germline V gene, CDR1 is LNHNV and CDR2 is YYDKDF (reference sequence). The CDR3 loop reads CATSRAPSLSNQPQHF. As DNA, the CDR3 is TGTGCCACCAGCAGAGCCCCTAGTCTTAGCAATCAGCCCCAGCATTTT.